This T cell receptor (beta chain) was recorded in a study of Ad26.COV2.S vaccination and SARS-CoV-2 variants. Study as a whole: Donor got 5x10^10 or 1x10^11 viral particles of Ad26.COV2.S. Study outcomes and limitations: TCR breadth and depth analyses may have underestimated total T cell responses. Vaccine recipients showed a spike-specific TCR breadth that was higher than in placebo recipients.

With regard to this clone: What it binds is not known.

The CDR3 sequence is 15 residues long. The germline V and J ends were trimmed by 3 bases and 5 bases, with 14 bases remaining between them. Germline CDR1 is MGHDK and CDR2 is SYGVNS. TCRdb's copy holds only in-frame clones and misses some; the assay was immunoSEQ multiplex PCR. The sample carries more than 400,000 clones, approximately 90% recorded once. Stated treatment: roughly 18 received Ad26.COV2.S at low or high dose, single or two shots; 5 received placebo; per-sample allocation not given. It was on day 63 after the first vaccine or placebo injection that samples were taken. The sample came from a Boston adult aged 18-55 years.

This clonotype originated in a person aged 18-65 years who received the Ad26.COV2.S COVID-19 vaccine or a placebo. Specimen: peripheral blood, collected in a trial of Ad26.COV2.S vaccine versus placebo. The rearrangement uses TRBV25-1 and TRBJ2-1, with D hard to call. In DNA form, the CDR3 reads TGTGCCAGCAGTGACTCGGTTACTGGCCACAATGAGCAGTTCTTC. Its translation is CASSDSVTGHNEQFF.